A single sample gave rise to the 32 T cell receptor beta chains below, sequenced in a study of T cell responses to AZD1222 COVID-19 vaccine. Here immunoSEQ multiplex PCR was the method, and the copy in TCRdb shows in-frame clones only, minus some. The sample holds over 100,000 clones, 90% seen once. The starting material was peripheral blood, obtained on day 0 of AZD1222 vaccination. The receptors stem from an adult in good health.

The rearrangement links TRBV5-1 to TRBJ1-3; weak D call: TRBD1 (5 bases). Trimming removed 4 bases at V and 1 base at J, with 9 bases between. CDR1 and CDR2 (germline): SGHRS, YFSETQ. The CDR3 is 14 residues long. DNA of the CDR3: TGCGCCAGCAGCATCGGGACTTCTGGAAACACCATATATTTT. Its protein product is CASSIGTSGNTIYF.

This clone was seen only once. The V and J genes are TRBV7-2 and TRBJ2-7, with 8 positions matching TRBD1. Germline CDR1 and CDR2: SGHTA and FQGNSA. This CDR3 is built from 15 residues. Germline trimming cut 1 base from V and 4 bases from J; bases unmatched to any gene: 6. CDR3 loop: CASSLGQGAVYEQYF. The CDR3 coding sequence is TGTGCCAGCAGCTTAGGGCAGGGGGCAGTGTACGAGCAGTACTTC.

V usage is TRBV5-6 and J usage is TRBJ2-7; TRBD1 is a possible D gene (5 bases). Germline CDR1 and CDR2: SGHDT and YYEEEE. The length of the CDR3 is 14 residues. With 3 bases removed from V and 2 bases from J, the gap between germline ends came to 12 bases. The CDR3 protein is CASSWGDSAYEQYF. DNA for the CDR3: TGTGCCAGCAGCTGGGGCGACAGCGCCTACGAGCAGTACTTC.

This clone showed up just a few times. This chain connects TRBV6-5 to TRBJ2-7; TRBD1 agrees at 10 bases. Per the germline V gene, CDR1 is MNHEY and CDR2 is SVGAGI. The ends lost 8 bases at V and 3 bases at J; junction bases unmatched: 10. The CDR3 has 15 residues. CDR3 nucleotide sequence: TGTGCCAGCGCCTTCGGGACAGGGGCCCTCTACGAGCAGTACTTC. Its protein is CASAFGTGALYEQYF.

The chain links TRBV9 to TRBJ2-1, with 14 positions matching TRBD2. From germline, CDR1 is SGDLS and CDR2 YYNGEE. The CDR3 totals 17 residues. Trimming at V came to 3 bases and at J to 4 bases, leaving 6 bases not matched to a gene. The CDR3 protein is CASSAGTSGGRYNEQFF. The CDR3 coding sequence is TGTGCCAGCAGCGCCGGGACTAGCGGGGGCCGTTACAATGAGCAGTTCTTC.

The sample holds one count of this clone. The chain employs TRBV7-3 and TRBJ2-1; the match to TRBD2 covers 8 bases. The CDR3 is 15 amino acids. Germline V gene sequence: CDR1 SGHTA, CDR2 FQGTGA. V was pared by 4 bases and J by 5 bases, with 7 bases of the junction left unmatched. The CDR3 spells CASSSLAVPHNEQFF. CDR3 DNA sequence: TGTGCCAGCAGCTCACTAGCGGTACCTCACAATGAGCAGTTCTTC.

CDR3 in DNA: TGTGCCAGCAGTTTATCCCAGCACTATGGCTACACCTTC. It encodes CASSLSQHYGYTF. The chain links TRBV12-3 or TRBV12-4 to TRBJ1-2; D call uncertain. The V end lost 2 bases, the J end lost 3 bases, and 7 bases lay between the germline ends. There are 13 residues in the CDR3.

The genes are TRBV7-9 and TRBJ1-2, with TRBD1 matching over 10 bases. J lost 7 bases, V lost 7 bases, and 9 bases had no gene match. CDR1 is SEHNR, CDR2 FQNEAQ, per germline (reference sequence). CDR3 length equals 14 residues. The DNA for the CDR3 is TGTGCCAGCACCCCGTCAGGGACAGGGGTTGGCTACACCTTC. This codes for CASTPSGTGVGYTF.

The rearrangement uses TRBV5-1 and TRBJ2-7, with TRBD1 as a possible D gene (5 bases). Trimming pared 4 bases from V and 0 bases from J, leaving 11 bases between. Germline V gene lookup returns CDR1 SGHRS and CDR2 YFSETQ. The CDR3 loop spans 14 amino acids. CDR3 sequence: CASSRDSTSYEQYF. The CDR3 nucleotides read TGCGCCAGCAGCCGTGACAGCACCTCCTACGAGCAGTACTTC.

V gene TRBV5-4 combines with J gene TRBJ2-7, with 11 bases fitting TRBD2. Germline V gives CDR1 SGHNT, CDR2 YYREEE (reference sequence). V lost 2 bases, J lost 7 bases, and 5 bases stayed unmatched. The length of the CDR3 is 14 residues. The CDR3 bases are TGTGCCAGCAGCTTACTAGCGGGGGTCCAAGAGCAGTACTTC. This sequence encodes CASSLLAGVQEQYF.

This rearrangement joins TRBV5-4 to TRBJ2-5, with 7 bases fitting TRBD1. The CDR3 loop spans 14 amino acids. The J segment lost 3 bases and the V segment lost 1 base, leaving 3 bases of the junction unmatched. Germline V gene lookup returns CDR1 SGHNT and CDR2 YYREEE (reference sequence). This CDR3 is CASSLWDSEETQYF. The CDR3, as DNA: TGTGCCAGCAGCTTGTGGGACAGCGAAGAGACCCAGTACTTC.

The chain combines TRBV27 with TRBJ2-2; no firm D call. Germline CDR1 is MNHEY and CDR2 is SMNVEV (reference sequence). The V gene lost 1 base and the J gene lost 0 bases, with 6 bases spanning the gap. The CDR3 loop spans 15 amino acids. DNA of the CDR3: TGTGCCAGCAGTTTATGGCTGGCGAACACCGGGGAGCTGTTTTTT. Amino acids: CASSLWLANTGELFF.

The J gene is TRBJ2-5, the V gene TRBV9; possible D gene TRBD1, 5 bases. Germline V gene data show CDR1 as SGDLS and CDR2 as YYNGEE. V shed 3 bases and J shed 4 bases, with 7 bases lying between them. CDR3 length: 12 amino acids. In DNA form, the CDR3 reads TGTGCCAGCAGCGACAGGTCAGAGACCCAGTACTTC. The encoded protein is CASSDRSETQYF.

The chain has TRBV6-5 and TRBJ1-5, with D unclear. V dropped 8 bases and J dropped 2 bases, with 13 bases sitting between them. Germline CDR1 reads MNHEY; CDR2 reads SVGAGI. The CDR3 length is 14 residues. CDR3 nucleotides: TGTGCCAGCTCCCAGCAAAGGGGCAATCAGCCCCAGCATTTT. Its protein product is CASSQQRGNQPQHF.

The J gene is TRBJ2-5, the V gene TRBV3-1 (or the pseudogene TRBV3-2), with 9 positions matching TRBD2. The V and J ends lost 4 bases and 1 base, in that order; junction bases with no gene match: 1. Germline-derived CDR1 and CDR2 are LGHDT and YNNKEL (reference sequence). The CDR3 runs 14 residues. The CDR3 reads CASSPTSGQETQYF. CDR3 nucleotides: TGTGCCAGCAGCCCGACTAGCGGCCAAGAGACCCAGTACTTC.

CDR3 bases: TGTGCCAGCTCACCAACAGGGGAAGGACAGCCCCAGCATTTT. Translating gives CASSPTGEGQPQHF. The chain uses TRBV18 and TRBJ1-5, with TRBD1 matching over 7 bases. CDR1 KGHSH and CDR2 LQKENI come from the germline V gene. The length of the CDR3 is 14 residues. Unmatched junction bases numbered 5, after V lost 2 bases and J lost 7 bases.

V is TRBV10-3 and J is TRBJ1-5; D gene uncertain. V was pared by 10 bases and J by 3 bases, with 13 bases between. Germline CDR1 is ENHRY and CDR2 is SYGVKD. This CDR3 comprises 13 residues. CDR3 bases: TGTGCCACCGCGACGGATTACAATCAGCCCCAGCATTTT. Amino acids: CATATDYNQPQHF.

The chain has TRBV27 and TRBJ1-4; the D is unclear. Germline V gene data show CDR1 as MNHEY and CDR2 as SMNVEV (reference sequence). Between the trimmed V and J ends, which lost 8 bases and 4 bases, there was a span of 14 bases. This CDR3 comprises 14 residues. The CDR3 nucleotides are TGTGCCAGCGCCTGGGGAATGGGTAATGAAAAACTGTTTTTT. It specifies CASAWGMGNEKLFF.

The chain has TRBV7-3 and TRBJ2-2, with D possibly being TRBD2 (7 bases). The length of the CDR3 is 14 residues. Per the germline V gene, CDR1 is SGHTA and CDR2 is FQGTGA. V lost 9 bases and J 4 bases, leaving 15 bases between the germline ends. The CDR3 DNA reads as TGTGCCAGTTCGACGGGGGGCCCCACCGGGGAGCTGTTTTTT. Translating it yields CASSTGGPTGELFF. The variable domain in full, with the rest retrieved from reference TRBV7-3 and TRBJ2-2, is GAGVSQTPSNKVTEKGKYVELRCDPISGHTALYWYRQSLGQGPEFLIYFQGTGAADDSGLPNDRFFAVRPEGSVSTLKIQRTERGDSAVYLCASSTGGPTGELFFGEGSRLTVL.

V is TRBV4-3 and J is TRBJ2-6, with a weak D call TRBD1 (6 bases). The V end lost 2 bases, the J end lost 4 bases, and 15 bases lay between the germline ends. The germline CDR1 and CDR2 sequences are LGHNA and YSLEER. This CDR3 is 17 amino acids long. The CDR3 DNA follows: TGCGCCAGCAGCCAACTTATACAGGGTTCCGGGGCCAACGTCCTGACTTTC. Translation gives CASSQLIQGSGANVLTF.

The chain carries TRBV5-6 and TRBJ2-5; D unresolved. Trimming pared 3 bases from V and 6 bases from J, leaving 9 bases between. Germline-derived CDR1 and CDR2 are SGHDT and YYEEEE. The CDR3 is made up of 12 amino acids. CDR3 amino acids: CASSWPFKTQYF. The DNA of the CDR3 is TGTGCCAGCAGCTGGCCCTTTAAGACCCAGTACTTC.

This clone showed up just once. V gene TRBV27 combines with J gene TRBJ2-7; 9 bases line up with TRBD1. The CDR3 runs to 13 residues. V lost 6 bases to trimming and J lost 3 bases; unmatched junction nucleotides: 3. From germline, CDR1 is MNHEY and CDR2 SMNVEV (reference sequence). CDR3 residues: CASRGQGLYEQYF. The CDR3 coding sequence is TGTGCCAGCAGGGGACAGGGCCTCTACGAGCAGTACTTC.

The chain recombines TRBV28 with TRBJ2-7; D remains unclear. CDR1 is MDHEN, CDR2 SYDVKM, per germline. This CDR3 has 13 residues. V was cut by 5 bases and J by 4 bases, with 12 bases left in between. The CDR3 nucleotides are TGTGCCAGCAGTGTCGACGGTACGTACGAGCAGTACTTC. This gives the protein CASSVDGTYEQYF.

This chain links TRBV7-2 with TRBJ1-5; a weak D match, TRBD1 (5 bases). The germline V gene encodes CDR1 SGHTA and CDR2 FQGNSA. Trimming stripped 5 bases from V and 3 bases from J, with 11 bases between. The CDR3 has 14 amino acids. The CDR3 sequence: CASSRTGANQPQHF. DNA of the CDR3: TGTGCCAGCAGCAGAACCGGGGCCAATCAGCCCCAGCATTTT.

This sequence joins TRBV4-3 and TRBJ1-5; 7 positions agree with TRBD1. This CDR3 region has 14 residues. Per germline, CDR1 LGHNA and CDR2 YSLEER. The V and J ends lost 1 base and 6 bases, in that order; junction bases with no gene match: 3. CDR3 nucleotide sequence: TGCGCCAGCAGCCAAGGACAGGGAGGTCAGCCCCAGCATTTT. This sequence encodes CASSQGQGGQPQHF.

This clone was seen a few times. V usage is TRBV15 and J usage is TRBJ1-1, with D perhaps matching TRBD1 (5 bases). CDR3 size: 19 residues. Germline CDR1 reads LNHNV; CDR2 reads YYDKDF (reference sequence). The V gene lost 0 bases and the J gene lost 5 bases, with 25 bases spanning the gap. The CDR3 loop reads CATSRDYGAGSGKGTEAFF. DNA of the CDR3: TGTGCCACCAGCAGAGATTATGGGGCAGGGAGCGGGAAGGGTACTGAAGCTTTCTTT. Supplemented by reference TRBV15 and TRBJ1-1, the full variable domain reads DAMVIQNPRYQVTQFGKPVTLSCSQTLNHNVMYWYQQKSSQAPKLLFHYYDKDFNNEADTPDNFQSRRPNTSFCFLDIRSPGLGDTAMYLCATSRDYGAGSGKGTEAFFGQGTRLTVV.

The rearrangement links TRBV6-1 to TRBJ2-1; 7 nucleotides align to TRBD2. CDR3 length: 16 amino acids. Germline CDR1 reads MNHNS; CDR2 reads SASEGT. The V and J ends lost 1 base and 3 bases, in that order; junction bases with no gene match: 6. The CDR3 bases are TGTGCCAGCAGTGAAGGGGGGGGGTTGATCTACAATGAGCAGTTCTTC. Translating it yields CASSEGGGLIYNEQFF.

CDR3 sequence: CASTEGGSQETQYF. The CDR3 DNA sequence: TGTGCCAGCACGGAGGGGGGATCACAAGAGACCCAGTACTTC. The chain uses TRBV7-2 and TRBJ2-5, with D perhaps matching TRBD1 or TRBD2 (6 bases each). The V end lost 7 bases, the J end lost 2 bases, and 14 bases lay between the germline ends. The CDR3 spans 14 residues. The V gene's germline CDR1 is SGHTA and CDR2 FQGNSA.

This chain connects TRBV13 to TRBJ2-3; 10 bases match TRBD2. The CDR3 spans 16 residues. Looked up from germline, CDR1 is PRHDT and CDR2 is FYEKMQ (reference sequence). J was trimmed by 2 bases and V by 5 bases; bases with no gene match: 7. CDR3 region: CASSTRLAGYTDTQYF. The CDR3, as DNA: TGTGCCAGCAGCACACGACTAGCGGGCTACACAGATACGCAGTATTTT.

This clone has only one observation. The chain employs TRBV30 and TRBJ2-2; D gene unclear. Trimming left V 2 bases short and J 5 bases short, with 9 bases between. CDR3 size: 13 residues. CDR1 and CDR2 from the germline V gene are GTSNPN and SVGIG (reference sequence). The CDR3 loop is CAWSHARTGELFF. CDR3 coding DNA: TGTGCCTGGAGTCACGCGAGGACCGGGGAGCTGTTTTTT. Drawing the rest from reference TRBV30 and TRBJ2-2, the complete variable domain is SQTIHQWPATLVQPVGSPLSLECTVEGTSNPNLYWYRQAAGRGLQLLFYSVGIGQISSEVPQNLSASRPQDRQFILSSKKLLLSDSGFYLCAWSHARTGELFFGEGSRLTVL.

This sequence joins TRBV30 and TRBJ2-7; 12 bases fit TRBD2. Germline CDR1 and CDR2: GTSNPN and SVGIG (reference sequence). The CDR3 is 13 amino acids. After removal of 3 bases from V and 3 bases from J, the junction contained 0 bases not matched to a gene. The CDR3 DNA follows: TGTGCCTGGAGGACTAGCGGGGGCTACGAGCAGTACTTC. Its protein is CAWRTSGGYEQYF.

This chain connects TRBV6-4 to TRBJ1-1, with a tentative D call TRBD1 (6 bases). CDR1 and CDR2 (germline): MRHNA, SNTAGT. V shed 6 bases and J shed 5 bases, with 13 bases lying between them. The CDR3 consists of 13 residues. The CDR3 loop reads CASREQGSTEAFF. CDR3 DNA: TGTGCCAGCAGGGAACAGGGTTCTACTGAAGCTTTCTTT.